This entry features one T cell receptor (beta chain) sequence. The clone's antigen remains unknown. Base qualities are not provided; no much larger clone lies one nucleotide away. Mismatch repair deficiency was established in every enrolled patient by polymerase chain reaction or immunohistochemistry. TCR sequencing was carried out for a few patients who responded to pembrolizumab therapy. The phase II trial prospectively evaluated PD-1 blockade with pembrolizumab in advanced mismatch repair-deficient cancers, independent of tissue of origin. Peripheral blood T cell samples were serially collected before and at multiple times after PD-1 blockade was started. Blood sampling times were reported as weeks after the first pembrolizumab dose. The sample originates from a study of PD-1 blockade in mismatch repair-deficient tumors (dated by TCRdb to about 2017). Looking at the study overall: Between late 2013 and September 2016, the trial enrolled roughly 85 consecutive patients with over nine mismatch repair-deficient cancer types, every one of whom had been previously treated and was progressing. Deep sequencing of TCR CDR3 regions was used to track tumor-associated T cell clones in peripheral blood of patients responding to PD-1 blockade.

The paper's findings and limits, for the study overall: Tumor-resident clones, often undetectable in blood before treatment, expanded rapidly after pembrolizumab and then contracted, generally before radiologic responses.

Receptor amplification or capture employed the immunoSEQ multiplex PCR assay. The immuneACCESS repertoire file appears here via TCRdb, limited to in-frame rearrangements. These files lack a portion of the clones; in checked studies, under half of the deficit traces to unresolved V genes, and the cause of the others is not known. This sample has over 100,000 clones in its table, and 70% to 80% of those were observed once. The ten top clones hold roughly 4.5% of the sample. V is shortened by 1 base, J by 3 bases, and the region joining them spans 16 bases. Taken from cysteine to phenylalanine, the CDR3 has 16 residues. CDR3 DNA only is kept here, 48 bases in frame from base 1. CDR1 and CDR2 are read off the germline V gene as SGHRS and YFSETQ.

The sequenced sample was peripheral blood, obtained around 60 weeks after starting pembrolizumab. The rearranged chain carries TRBV5-1 and TRBJ1-1, and the D gene may be TRBD1, 5 bases matching. The receptor comes from an adult with mismatch repair-deficient cancer. The bases read TGCGCCAGCAGCTTGAGGGGCGGGGGAAGAGACACTGAAGCTTTCTTT. Its protein reads: CASSLRGGGRDTEAFF. When the CDR3 is completed using the reference TRBV5-1 and TRBJ1-1 genes on either side, the full variable domain is KAGVTQTPRYLIKTRGQQVTLSCSPISGHRSVSWYQQTPGQGLQFLFEYFSETQRNKGNFPGRFSGRQFSNSRSEMNVSTLELGDSALYLCASSLRGGGRDTEAFFGQGTRLTVV.